The 5 T cell receptor beta chains listed next were all sequenced from one sample in a study of cytomegalovirus exposure and HLA in healthy donors (dated by TCRdb to 2016 to 2017). The method behind the library was the immunoSEQ multiplex PCR assay. For the multiplex PCR, a mixture combining 60 forward primers for TCR Vbeta segments and 13 reverse primers for TCR Jbeta segments was used. TCRdb took over this immuneACCESS table, retaining in-frame rearrangements with V and J assigned. Such tables are incomplete; in checked studies, under half of the missing clones stem from an unresolved V gene, and the remainder is unexplained. The sample has around 70,000 clones on record, around 72% of them singletons. Clones ranked in the top ten supply 12% of the sample. What was sequenced was PBMCs. Receptor source: a middle-aged woman in good health and CMV-seropositive.

V and J are TRBV5-1 and TRBJ1-1, with 7 bases that match TRBD1. The CDR3 contains 15 residues. The germline CDR1 and CDR2 sequences are SGHRS and YFSETQ. The ends lost 4 bases at V and 5 bases at J; junction bases unmatched: 11. The CDR3 nucleotides are TGCGCCAGCAGCCGCGGACAGGTGAGGGATACTGAAGCTTTCTTT. Its protein product is CASSRGQVRDTEAFF.

The rearrangement uses TRBV18 and TRBJ1-4, with 9 bases lining up with TRBD1. CDR3 length: 14 amino acids. The germline V gene encodes CDR1 KGHSH and CDR2 LQKENI. V trimming: 6 bases; J trimming: 7 bases; junction bases outside the gene matches: 6. The CDR3 DNA follows: TGTGCCAGCTCGCTACAGGGGGCGGTTGAAAAACTGTTTTTT. It codes for CASSLQGAVEKLFF.

The chain joins TRBV5-1 to TRBJ2-1; 8 bases fit TRBD2. With 0 bases clipped from V and 6 bases from J, the junction kept 5 bases outside the gene matches. From germline, CDR1 is SGHRS and CDR2 YFSETQ. This CDR3 is 15 amino acids long. CDR3 DNA sequence: TGCGCCAGCAGCTTGGCGGGGGGGCAGGGCAATGAGCAGTTCTTC. Its protein is CASSLAGGQGNEQFF.

The chain's CDR3 is CASSLGTPGNTIYF. The CDR3 DNA reads as TGTGCCAGCAGCCTAGGGACTCCAGGAAACACCATATATTTT. J is TRBJ1-3 and V is TRBV5-6, with D perhaps TRBD1 (5 bases). Per the germline V gene, CDR1 is SGHDT and CDR2 is YYEEEE. The length of the CDR3 is 14 residues. The ends were cut back, 4 bases at V and 4 bases at J, with 12 bases in the middle. The full variable domain, its missing parts supplied by reference TRBV5-6 and TRBJ1-3, is DAGVTQSPTHLIKTRGQQVTLRCSPKSGHDTVSWYQQALGQGPQFIFQYYEEEERQRGNFPDRFSGHQFPNYSSELNVNALLLGDSALYLCASSLGTPGNTIYFGEGSWLTVV.

The V gene is TRBV5-6, the J gene TRBJ1-1; 8 positions match TRBD1. This CDR3 is 14 amino acids long. Unmatched junction bases numbered 3, after V lost 4 bases and J lost 1 base. Per the germline V gene, CDR1 is SGHDT and CDR2 is YYEEEE. The CDR3 is CASSRQGWNTEAFF. The CDR3 DNA follows: TGTGCCAGCAGCCGACAGGGGTGGAACACTGAAGCTTTCTTT. Filled out from reference TRBV5-6 and TRBJ1-1, the complete variable domain reads DAGVTQSPTHLIKTRGQQVTLRCSPKSGHDTVSWYQQALGQGPQFIFQYYEEEERQRGNFPDRFSGHQFPNYSSELNVNALLLGDSALYLCASSRQGWNTEAFFGQGTRLTVV.